One and the same sample provided the 15 T cell receptor beta chains below, sequenced in a study of human T cells and chemical hapten exposure. Via MiXCR, TCRdb re-called the RACE reads, giving one row per CDR3 protein. The sample lists 82,000 or so distinct CDR3 sequences; 10% to 15% were seen once. Regarding time point: patch test 3, about 24 weeks after DPC sensitization. Noted treatment: therapeutic diphenylcyclopropenone sensitization with weekly scalp DPC. The sequences come from whole blood, collected in connection with sensitization to the hapten diphenylcyclopropenone (DPC). These receptors were collected from a woman aged 45-60 years with alopecia areata. Some clones in this sample may be carry-over from other donors' samples.

The CDR3 region has the DNA TGTGCCAGCAGCCAGGAACCAGACAGGGGGCGAGGTCAGCCCCAGCATTTT. This translates into CASSQEPDRGRGQPQHF. This rearrangement joins TRBV4-2 to TRBJ1-5; 10 bases are a match to TRBD1. CDR1 is LGHNA, CDR2 YNFKEQ, per germline. The trim removed 3 bases at V and 6 bases at J, leaving 11 bases unmatched. The CDR3 is made up of 17 amino acids.

This clonotype was seen more than once but under ten times. V gene TRBV7-3 combines with J gene TRBJ2-5, with D perhaps TRBD1 (6 bases). Trimming removed 4 bases from V and 4 bases from J, with 10 bases in between. Germline values: CDR1 SGHTA, CDR2 FQGTGA. The CDR3 consists of 13 residues. In DNA form, the CDR3 reads TGTGCCAGCAGCTACCGGGACATAGAGACCCAGTACTTC. Its translation: CASSYRDIETQYF.

This rearrangement joins TRBV6-2 or TRBV6-3 to TRBJ1-5; D might be TRBD1 (5 bases). From germline, CDR1 is MNHEY and CDR2 SVGEGT. The CDR3 has 12 residues. Trimming took 6 bases from V and 6 from J, leaving 9 bases between them. CDR3 loop: CASRQGVQPQHF. CDR3 coding DNA: TGTGCCAGCAGGCAGGGAGTTCAGCCCCAGCATTTT.

This rearrangement joins TRBV29-1 to TRBJ2-2, with a tentative D call TRBD2 (7 bases). The CDR3 spans 15 residues. V shed 4 bases and J shed 4 bases, with 16 bases lying between them. The germline CDR1 and CDR2 sequences are SQVTM and ANQGSEA. The CDR3 coding sequence is TGCAGCGTTGGTCGGGGAGGGGGAGTCACCGGGGAGCTGTTTTTT. The encoded protein is CSVGRGGGVTGELFF.

The sample holds many counts of this clonotype. The rearrangement uses TRBV19 and TRBJ1-5; D call uncertain. This CDR3 contains 15 residues. CDR1 and CDR2 (germline): LNHDA, SQIVND (reference sequence). Trimming removed 9 bases at V and 1 base at J, with 16 bases between. The CDR3 loop is CASARGGGSNQPQHF. The CDR3, as DNA: TGTGCCAGCGCCCGGGGTGGCGGAAGCAATCAGCCCCAGCATTTT. Based on the CDR3 plus reference TRBV19 and TRBJ1-5, the full variable domain is DGGITQSPKYLFRKEGQNVTLSCEQNLNHDAMYWYRQDPGQGLRLIYYSQIVNDFQKGDIAEGYSVSREKKESFPLTVTSAQKNPTAFYLCASARGGGSNQPQHFGDGTRLSIL.

V usage is TRBV6-1 and J usage is TRBJ1-5; D not certain. The CDR3 contains 14 residues. The germline V and J ends were trimmed by 7 bases and 0 bases, with 10 bases remaining between them. Germline V gene lookup returns CDR1 MNHNS and CDR2 SASEGT. DNA for the CDR3: TGTGCCAGCATGGGCAGTCATAGCAATCAGCCCCAGCATTTT. This translates into CASMGSHSNQPQHF.

The chain is built from TRBV5-1 and TRBJ2-6; no reliable D call. The CDR3 consists of 15 residues. The ends were cut back, 4 bases at V and 3 bases at J, with 11 bases in the middle. Looked up from germline, CDR1 is SGHRS and CDR2 is YFSETQ. The CDR3 DNA reads TGCGCCAGCAGCCTCCTTTCTGATGGGGCCAACGTCCTGACTTTC. Residues: CASSLLSDGANVLTF.

The chain combines TRBV20-1 with TRBJ1-1; 10 bases match TRBD1. Germline V gene lookup returns CDR1 DFQATT and CDR2 SNEGSKA (reference sequence). CDR3 length equals 12 residues. V lost 5 bases to trimming and J lost 4 bases; unmatched junction nucleotides: 1. The CDR3 DNA is TGCAGTGCTCGACAGGGGGCCACTGAAGCTTTCTTT. As protein: CSARQGATEAFF.

This clonotype was found many times. This sequence joins TRBV18 and TRBJ1-1, with D possibly TRBD1 on 6 matching bases. The CDR3 sequence is 14 residues long. Germline-derived CDR1 and CDR2 are KGHSH and LQKENI. Trimming stripped 4 bases from V and 3 bases from J, with 12 bases between. The CDR3 spells CASSQGGADTEAFF. The CDR3 region has the DNA TGTGCCAGCTCACAGGGGGGGGCGGACACTGAAGCTTTCTTT.

V is TRBV9 and J is TRBJ2-3, with D hard to call. CDR1 is SGDLS and CDR2 is YYNGEE in the germline V gene. Deletions cut 0 bases from V and 5 bases from J, with 10 bases between. This CDR3 has 14 residues. The CDR3 is CASSVDQVVDTQYF. The DNA for the CDR3 is TGTGCCAGCAGCGTAGACCAAGTTGTAGATACGCAGTATTTT.

This clonotype was observed a handful of times. The chain carries TRBV20-1 and TRBJ2-5, with D uncertain. The CDR3 consists of 14 residues. CDR1 and CDR2 from the germline V gene are DFQATT and SNEGSKA (reference sequence). Between the trimmed V and J ends, which lost 0 bases and 7 bases, there was a span of 15 bases. CDR3 amino acids: CSARDSLTPGTQYF. CDR3 DNA: TGCAGTGCTAGAGATAGTCTTACCCCGGGGACCCAGTACTTC.

This clonotype was recorded many times. This chain links TRBV27 with TRBJ2-7; the match to TRBD2 covers 12 bases. The CDR3 is 15 amino acids. V lost 4 bases to trimming and J lost 2 bases; unmatched junction nucleotides: 3. Germline lookup yields CDR1 MNHEY and CDR2 SMNVEV (reference sequence). As DNA, the CDR3 is TGTGCCAGCAGTTCTGGGACTAGCGGGCCCTACGAGCAGTACTTC. Its protein is CASSSGTSGPYEQYF.

The chain combines TRBV6-5 with TRBJ2-1; no definite D call. The CDR3 length is 13 residues. Germline V lookup: CDR1 MNHEY, CDR2 SVGAGI. Trimming stripped 3 bases from V and 2 bases from J, with 5 bases between. Here the CDR3 reads CASSYVPYNEQFF. The CDR3 DNA follows: TGTGCCAGCAGTTATGTGCCCTACAATGAGCAGTTCTTC.

The gene calls are TRBV6-1 and TRBJ2-7; D may be TRBD2 (6 bases). The V and J ends lost 6 bases and 3 bases respectively, with 15 bases between them. This CDR3 spans 14 amino acids. Germline V lookup: CDR1 MNHNS, CDR2 SASEGT. The CDR3 bases are TGTGCCAGCAGGGGTCCCGCGGGATTCTACGAGCAGTACTTC. Its translation is CASRGPAGFYEQYF.

This clonotype was detected a few times. The chain links TRBV7-3 to TRBJ1-1; no clear D gene. Germline V gene sequence: CDR1 SGHTA, CDR2 FQGTGA. Trimming shortened V by 5 bases and J by 7 bases, and 11 bases separated the two germline ends. This CDR3 is built from 12 residues. CDR3 amino acids: CASSQDGIEAFF. CDR3 coding DNA: TGTGCCAGCAGCCAGGACGGGATTGAAGCTTTCTTT.